Shown below are 27 T cell receptor beta chains from a single sample sequenced in a study of CD8 T cells in ankylosing spondylitis. TCRdb analysed the 5' RACE reads with MiXCR anew, one entry per CDR3 protein. In the table there are roughly 150,000 distinct CDR3 sequences, under 35% of which are singletons. The sequenced sample consisted of synovial fluid, either unsorted or a sorted T cell fraction (not recorded which). The receptor source for this set is a male donor with ankylosing spondylitis.

A few counts support this clonotype. At one of its ends the junction is not consistent with the germline gene, which may arise from a read error. The rearrangement uses TRBV6-5 and TRBJ1-1; no reliable D call. CDR3 size: 15 residues. CDR1 is MNHEY, CDR2 SVGAGI, per germline. The CDR3 loop is CASSYSKGVNTEAFF. CDR3 bases: TGTGCCAGCAGCTACTCTAAAGGAGTGAACACTGAAGCTTTCTTT.

The rearrangement joins TRBV25-1 to TRBJ1-4; TRBD1 matches 7 bases. In germline, CDR1 is MGHDK, CDR2 SYGVNS. The CDR3 extends over 15 amino acids. V was clipped by 6 bases and J by 8 bases; unmatched bases: 12. In nucleotides, the CDR3 is TGTGCCAGCAGGGACCACACAGGGGAGGCGGAAAAACTGTTTTTT. Amino acid sequence: CASRDHTGEAEKLFF.

The rearrangement uses TRBV29-1 and TRBJ2-3, with 11 bases that match TRBD2. The J segment lost 0 bases and the V segment lost 5 bases, leaving 13 bases of the junction unmatched. Germline loops: CDR1 SQVTM, CDR2 ANQGSEA. CDR3 length: 18 amino acids. CDR3 nucleotides: TGCAGCGTTCAATCTCTCACCCGACTAGCGGGGAGCACAGATACGCAGTATTTT. Translated: CSVQSLTRLAGSTDTQYF.

The chain links TRBV10-3 to TRBJ2-7; the D gene is possibly TRBD1 (5 bases). Germline CDR1 and CDR2: ENHRY and SYGVKD. The CDR3 covers 15 residues. The V end was cut by 5 bases, the J end by 3 bases, with 17 bases between. This CDR3 reads CAISNLKGLVYEQYF. The CDR3 nucleotides are TGTGCCATCAGTAACCTTAAGGGGCTCGTCTACGAGCAGTACTTC.

The rearrangement uses TRBV6-5 and TRBJ2-3, with D tentatively TRBD1 or TRBD2 (6 bases each). V was trimmed by 2 bases and J by 11 bases, leaving 20 bases between them. Looked up from germline, CDR1 is MNHEY and CDR2 is SVGAGI. The length of the CDR3 is 15 residues. CDR3 coding DNA: TGTGCCAGCAGTTACCTTCCGGGGGCCCCCCTTGGGCAGTATTTT. Amino acid sequence: CASSYLPGAPLGQYF.

The rearrangement links TRBV6-1 to TRBJ1-2; TRBD1 agrees at 9 bases. V lost 2 bases, J lost 12 bases, and 10 bases stayed unmatched. This CDR3 is built from 14 residues. Looked up from germline, CDR1 is MNHNS and CDR2 is SASEGT. The CDR3 nucleotides read TGTGCCAGCAGTGAATACCCGGGACAGGGTTACCACACCTTC. It encodes CASSEYPGQGYHTF.

The chain uses TRBV19 and TRBJ2-3, with D perhaps TRBD2 (6 bases). The CDR3 covers 14 residues. Germline V gene lookup returns CDR1 LNHDA and CDR2 SQIVND (reference sequence). V was trimmed by 8 bases and J by 4 bases, leaving 16 bases between them. CDR3 DNA sequence: TGTGCCAGTCGCACGCGGGGTTCATCAGATACGCAGTATTTT. As protein: CASRTRGSSDTQYF.

The table lists this clonotype with many counts. V is TRBV12-3 or TRBV12-4 and J is TRBJ2-1; D is possibly TRBD2 (5 bases). Trimming removed 7 bases at V and 4 bases at J, with 11 bases between. The CDR3 extends over 13 amino acids. The CDR3 loop reads CASTTAGYNEQFF. CDR3 in DNA: TGTGCCAGCACGACCGCGGGTTACAATGAGCAGTTCTTC.

The CDR3 region has the DNA TGTGCCAGCACCTCAGGGGACATCTACACCGGGGAGCTGTTTTTT. It yields the protein CASTSGDIYTGELFF. V usage is TRBV12-3 or TRBV12-4 and J usage is TRBJ2-2; possibly TRBD1 for D (6 bases). The CDR3 runs 15 residues. Trimming left V 7 bases short and J 3 bases short, with 15 bases between.

There are many counts of this clonotype. The V call is TRBV4-2, the J call TRBJ2-7; TRBD2 aligns across 14 bases. Trimming cost V 3 bases and J 5 bases; bases outside gene matches: 12. The CDR3 loop spans 18 amino acids. Germline V gene sequence: CDR1 LGHNA, CDR2 YNFKEQ. The chain's CDR3 is CASSHDPGLAGERDEQYF. DNA for the CDR3: TGTGCCAGCAGCCATGACCCGGGACTAGCGGGAGAAAGGGACGAGCAGTACTTC.

J is TRBJ2-1 and V is TRBV4-3; 8 bases align to TRBD2. The V and J ends lost 2 bases and 9 bases, in that order; junction bases with no gene match: 6. Germline CDR1 LGHNA, CDR2 YSLEER. This CDR3 is built from 14 residues. CDR3 DNA sequence: TGCGCCAGCAGCCAACCCGGACTAGCTGGTGAGCAGTTCTTC. As protein: CASSQPGLAGEQFF.

This clonotype has just one count. This sequence joins TRBV30 and TRBJ2-2; D gene unclear. V was clipped by 2 bases and J by 7 bases, with 17 bases between them. CDR3 length: 15 residues. The germline CDR1 and CDR2 sequences are GTSNPN and SVGIG (reference sequence). In DNA form, the CDR3 reads TGTGCCTGGAGTTCGGTAGGAGCCCGTGGCGGGGAGCTGTTTTTT. Protein sequence: CAWSSVGARGGELFF.

This chain uses TRBV28 with TRBJ2-2; TRBD2 matches 11 bases. Germline loops: CDR1 MDHEN, CDR2 SYDVKM. Unmatched junction bases numbered 5, after V lost 6 bases and J lost 2 bases. There are 16 residues in the CDR3. The CDR3 nucleotides read TGTGCCAGCAGGGTTAGCGGGAGGGCCAACACCGGGGAGCTGTTTTTT. The encoded protein is CASRVSGRANTGELFF.

This clonotype was observed at least ten times. CDR3 sequence reads: CASSRQGQAGSPLHF. The CDR3, as DNA: TGTGCCAGCTCAAGGCAGGGACAGGCGGGTTCACCCCTCCACTTT. The chain joins TRBV12-3 or TRBV12-4 to TRBJ1-6; 8 nucleotides agree with TRBD1. This CDR3 spans 15 amino acids. J gave up 9 bases and V 8 bases, and 12 bases lay outside the gene matches.

The sample holds a few counts of this clonotype. The chain combines TRBV20-1 with TRBJ2-1, with 7 bases fitting TRBD2. This CDR3 has 13 amino acids. From germline, CDR1 is DFQATT and CDR2 SNEGSKA (reference sequence). Trimming removed 8 bases from V and 6 bases from J; junction bases left unmatched: 10. CDR3 sequence: CSSRLAPANEQFF. For the CDR3, the DNA is TGCAGTTCACGACTAGCTCCGGCCAATGAGCAGTTCTTC.

There are a few counts of this clonotype. This sequence joins TRBV20-1 and TRBJ2-3; 13 positions agree with TRBD2. CDR1 and CDR2 from the germline V gene are DFQATT and SNEGSKA (reference sequence). The CDR3 has 15 amino acids. The CDR3 spells CSGTSGKSWTDTQYF. CDR3 DNA sequence: TGCAGCGGGACTAGCGGGAAGTCGTGGACAGATACGCAGTATTTT.

This clonotype appeared many times. The genes are TRBV3-1 and TRBJ1-5; D may be TRBD1 (5 bases). The length of the CDR3 is 15 residues. V was pared by 1 base and J by 4 bases, with 11 bases between. Germline V CDR1 and CDR2: LGHDT, YNNKEL (reference sequence). In DNA form, the CDR3 reads TGTGCCAGCAGCCAAGGGGCACAGGAAAATCAGCCCCAGCATTTT. It is translated as CASSQGAQENQPQHF.

This clonotype was seen only a few times. The genes are TRBV12-3 or TRBV12-4 and TRBJ1-1, with D uncertain. The V end was cut by 2 bases, the J end by 7 bases, with 8 bases between. This CDR3 contains 12 residues. The CDR3 region has the DNA TGTGCCAGCAGTTTAAATAGCTATGAAGCTTTCTTT. It translates to CASSLNSYEAFF.

This clonotype was recorded a few times. The chain employs TRBV6-6 and TRBJ1-2; D ambiguous. Germline-derived CDR1 and CDR2 are MNHNY and SVGAGI (reference sequence). CDR3 length: 12 amino acids. Trimming removed 6 bases from V and 7 bases from J, with 12 bases in between. The CDR3 region is CASSREEFGYTF. The CDR3 nucleotides are TGTGCCAGCAGCCGGGAGGAGTTTGGCTACACCTTC.

The V gene is TRBV5-1, the J gene TRBJ2-7; D is undetermined. This CDR3 has 15 residues. Per the germline V gene, CDR1 is SGHRS and CDR2 is YFSETQ. V was trimmed by 0 bases and J by 2 bases, leaving 12 bases between them. The CDR3 region is CASSLVDSLTYEQYF. In DNA, the CDR3 is TGCGCCAGCAGCTTGGTTGACTCACTCACCTACGAGCAGTACTTC.

This chain joins TRBV11-2 and TRBJ2-4; no definite D call. V lost 2 bases and J 1 base, leaving 18 bases between the germline ends. The germline V gene encodes CDR1 SGHAT and CDR2 FQNNGV. The CDR3 spans 18 residues. CDR3: CASSLPRLGNRAKNIQYF. CDR3 in DNA: TGTGCCAGCAGCTTACCCCGGTTGGGGAATCGGGCCAAAAACATTCAGTACTTC.

The gene calls are TRBV4-1 and TRBJ2-7; TRBD1 matches 11 bases. V trimming: 5 bases; J trimming: 1 base; junction bases outside the gene matches: 4. CDR1 MGHRA and CDR2 YSYEKL come from the germline V gene. The CDR3 runs 15 residues. In nucleotides, the CDR3 is TGCGCCAGCAGCGCCGGACAGGGGGCATCCTACGAGCAGTACTTC. This gives the protein CASSAGQGASYEQYF.

The chain is built from TRBV20-1 and TRBJ2-1, with D unresolved. Trimming shortened V by 4 bases and J by 5 bases, and 9 bases separated the two germline ends. Germline CDR1 and CDR2: DFQATT and SNEGSKA (reference sequence). This CDR3 contains 12 residues. The CDR3 loop reads CSATQNHNEQFF. CDR3 nucleotides: TGCAGTGCTACGCAGAATCACAATGAGCAGTTCTTC.

This clonotype was detected only a few times. The chain links TRBV20-1 to TRBJ2-3; either TRBD1 or TRBD2 may supply D (7 bases each). This CDR3 is 15 amino acids long. V lost 1 base and J 3 bases, leaving 14 bases between the germline ends. Germline V CDR1 and CDR2: DFQATT, SNEGSKA (reference sequence). CDR3 sequence: CSARGWQGGTDTQYF. As DNA, the CDR3 is TGCAGTGCTAGAGGTTGGCAGGGGGGGACAGATACGCAGTATTTT.

This clonotype was detected a few times. The chain has TRBV20-1 and TRBJ2-5; tentative D call: TRBD2 (7 bases). This CDR3 is built from 14 residues. Trimming removed 3 bases from V and 5 bases from J, with 16 bases in between. Germline V CDR1 and CDR2: DFQATT, SNEGSKA (reference sequence). The CDR3 protein is CSASVGGAHETQYF. DNA for the CDR3: TGCAGTGCTAGTGTTGGGGGGGCCCATGAGACCCAGTACTTC.

This clonotype appeared once. This chain links TRBV12-3 or TRBV12-4 with TRBJ2-1, with 10 bases aligning to TRBD2. V shed 3 bases, J shed 9 bases, and the junction held 2 bases outside the gene matches. CDR3 length: 13 residues. The CDR3 loop reads CASSLGLAREQFF. The CDR3 nucleotides are TGTGCCAGCAGTTTGGGACTAGCGCGTGAGCAGTTCTTC.

The chain joins TRBV3-1 to TRBJ2-7; TRBD2 agrees at 9 bases. J gave up 6 bases and V 0 bases, and 6 bases lay outside the gene matches. In germline, CDR1 is LGHDT, CDR2 YNNKEL (reference sequence). The CDR3 consists of 15 residues. The CDR3 sequence: CASSQDAAGGLEQYF. In DNA form, the CDR3 reads TGTGCCAGCAGCCAAGATGCAGCGGGGGGCCTCGAGCAGTACTTC.